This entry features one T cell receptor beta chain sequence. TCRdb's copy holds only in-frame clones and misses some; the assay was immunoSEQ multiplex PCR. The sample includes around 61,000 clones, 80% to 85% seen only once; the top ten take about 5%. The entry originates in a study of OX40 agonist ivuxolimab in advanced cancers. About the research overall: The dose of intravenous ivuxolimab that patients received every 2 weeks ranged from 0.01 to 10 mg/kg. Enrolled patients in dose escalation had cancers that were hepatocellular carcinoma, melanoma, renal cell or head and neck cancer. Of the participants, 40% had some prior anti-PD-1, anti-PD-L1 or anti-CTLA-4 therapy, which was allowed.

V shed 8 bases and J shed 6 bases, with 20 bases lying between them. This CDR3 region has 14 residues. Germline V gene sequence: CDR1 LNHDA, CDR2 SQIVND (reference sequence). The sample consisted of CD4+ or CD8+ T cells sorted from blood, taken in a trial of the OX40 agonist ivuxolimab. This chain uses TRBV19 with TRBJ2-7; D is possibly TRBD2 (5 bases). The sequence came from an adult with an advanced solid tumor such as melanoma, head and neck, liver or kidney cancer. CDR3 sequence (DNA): TGTGCCAGTTCGATCACCGGGATCTTCCTCGAGCAGTACTTC. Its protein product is CASSITGIFLEQYF.